This T cell receptor beta chain was sequenced during a study of cytotoxic CD8 clonotypes in ibrutinib-treated CLL. Study-wide results and caveats: Elevated clonality accompanied ibrutinib response, with a return toward baseline values at progression. Patients showed higher baseline clonality than age-matched healthy donors, and it tracked circulating CD8+ T-cell counts.

This CDR3 is built from 13 residues. Germline V gene data show CDR1 as WSHSY and CDR2 as SAAADI. The V gene lost 10 bases and the J gene lost 3 bases, with 15 bases spanning the gap. Sequencing sought depths of 1 in 200,000 to 1 in 1 million T cells. Profiled with immunoSEQ multiplex PCR; TCRdb holds only in-frame clones, not every one. The data hold some 140,000 clones, with around 93% observed a single time. As regards this clone: What it binds is not known.

This chain links TRBV10-2 with TRBJ2-5; D may be TRBD1 or TRBD2 (6 bases each). The receptor's source is a human donor with chronic lymphocytic leukemia. Sample: PBMCs, taken after 12 months of ibrutinib treatment. The chain's CDR3 is CATSWGAEETQYF. CDR3 DNA sequence: TGCGCCACATCGTGGGGGGCCGAAGAGACCCAGTACTTC.